Presented here are 2 T cell receptor beta chains from one specimen sequenced in a study of CD8 T cells in Susac syndrome (dated 2019 in TCRdb). Library preparation employed the immunoSEQ multiplex PCR assay. RNA was extracted using the RNeasy kit, and about 0.5 to 1 ug of the RNA was reverse transcribed with random hexamers. TCRdb handled the public reads itself, with Q25 trimming in fastp and clone calling in MiXCR, and kept productive beta chains. CDR3 protein sequences are deduplicated, and each keeps its most common genes and DNA. Here the sample has 130,000 or so distinct CDR3 sequences; about 95% occur a single time. Approximately 0.11% of the sample lies in the top ten. What was sequenced was CD4+ T cells from PBMCs. Every receptor here comes from a human donor with multiple sclerosis.

The sample holds a few counts of this clonotype. This rearrangement joins TRBV28 to TRBJ1-1; D call uncertain. The germline V and J ends were trimmed by 3 bases and 8 bases, with 7 bases remaining between them. The V gene's germline CDR1 is MDHEN and CDR2 SYDVKM. The CDR3 runs to 11 residues. Here the CDR3 reads CASSLRGEAFF. The CDR3 coding sequence is TGTGCCAGCAGTTTGAGAGGGGAAGCTTTCTTT.

The chain uses TRBV30 and TRBJ2-2; D unresolved. CDR1 GTSNPN and CDR2 SVGIG come from the germline V gene (reference sequence). This CDR3 spans 13 amino acids. V was clipped by 3 bases and J by 7 bases, with 12 bases between them. CDR3 in DNA: TGTGCCTGGAGGGGTAGCCCCGGCGGGGAGCTGTTTTTT. Residues: CAWRGSPGGELFF.